Given below is one T cell receptor beta chain in context. Its antigen is still unknown. The CDR3 length is 14 residues. Trimming shortened V by 8 bases and J by 1 base, and 12 bases separated the two germline ends. The V gene's germline CDR1 is MDHEN and CDR2 SYDVKM. The entry originates in a study of brain T cells in children with intractable seizures. Sample time point: blood from clinic visit 5 months post-surgery; TSC patient then seizure free. The sequenced cases were selected for having the highest brain T cell transcript signatures. Patients received at least one anti-epileptic drug before surgery. Study results and limitations: Patients' HCMV serostatus was unknown; virus specificity rests on CDR3 similarity alone.

Assay used: immunoSEQ multiplex PCR; TCRdb lists only in-frame clones, some missing. Found here are about 340,000 clones, nearly 95% of them singletons; the top ten hold around 5%. The gene calls are TRBV28 and TRBJ2-1, with D possibly matching TRBD2 (6 bases). The sequence came from a boy in the first two years of life with tuberous sclerosis and intractable seizures. The material sequenced was peripheral blood, taken approximately 5 months after surgery. Here the CDR3 reads CASEGGGSYNEQFF. CDR3 coding DNA: TGTGCCAGCGAGGGAGGTGGTTCCTACAATGAGCAGTTCTTC.